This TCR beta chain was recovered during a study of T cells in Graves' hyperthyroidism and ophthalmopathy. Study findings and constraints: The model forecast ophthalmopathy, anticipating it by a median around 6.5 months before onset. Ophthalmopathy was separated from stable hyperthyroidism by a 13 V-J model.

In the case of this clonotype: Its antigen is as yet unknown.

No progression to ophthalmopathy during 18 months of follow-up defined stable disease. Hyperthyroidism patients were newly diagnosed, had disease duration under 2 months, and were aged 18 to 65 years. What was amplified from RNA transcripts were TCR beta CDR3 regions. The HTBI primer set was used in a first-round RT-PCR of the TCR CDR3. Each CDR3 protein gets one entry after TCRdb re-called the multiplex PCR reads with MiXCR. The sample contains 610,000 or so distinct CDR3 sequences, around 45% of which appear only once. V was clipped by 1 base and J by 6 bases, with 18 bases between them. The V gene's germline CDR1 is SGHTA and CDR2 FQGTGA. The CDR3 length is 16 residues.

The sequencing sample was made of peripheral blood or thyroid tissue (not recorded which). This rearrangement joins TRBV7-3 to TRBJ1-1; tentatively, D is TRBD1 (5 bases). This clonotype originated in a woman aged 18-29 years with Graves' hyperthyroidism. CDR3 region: CASSLKGLARSSEAFF. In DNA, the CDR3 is TGTGCCAGCAGCTTAAAGGGACTAGCCAGGAGCTCTGAAGCTTTCTTT.